These T cell receptor beta chains were read from a single sample in a study of cytomegalovirus exposure and HLA in healthy donors. Produced via immunoSEQ multiplex PCR; TCRdb's table is partial and in-frame only. Among roughly 280,000 clones, around 66% were seen once, and the ten largest hold 2% to 2.5%. Material for sequencing was PBMCs. The origin of the receptors is a female donor in good health and CMV-seronegative. The CDR3 runs from the conserved cysteine through the conserved F or W. Fields, in order: J gene, V gene, clone size, D gene, CDR3 protein, CDR3 DNA. A D gene is named only where the DNA matches it firmly. Clone size is given for some rows only: seen once, a few or many times, or a class if the clone is expanded.

j_gene: TRBJ2-7
v_gene: TRBV5-4
abundance: -
d_gene: TRBD2
CDR3aa: CASSLAGQLAGRSYEQYF
CDR3nt: TGTGCCAGCAGCTTGGCCGGACAACTAGCGGGTCGCTCCTACGAGCAGTACTTC

j_gene: TRBJ2-7
v_gene: TRBV7-2
abundance: -
d_gene: -
CDR3aa: CASSLSGFEQYF
CDR3nt: TGTGCCAGCAGCTTATCAGGTTTCGAGCAGTACTTC

j_gene: TRBJ2-7
v_gene: TRBV6-1
abundance: few
d_gene: TRBD1
CDR3aa: CASSDPGQGAYEQYF
CDR3nt: TGTGCCAGCAGTGATCCTGGACAGGGGGCCTACGAGCAGTACTTC

j_gene: TRBJ2-2
v_gene: TRBV30
abundance: once
d_gene: TRBD1
CDR3aa: CAWNRGENTGELFF
CDR3nt: TGTGCCTGGAACAGGGGCGAGAACACCGGGGAGCTGTTTTTT

j_gene: TRBJ2-7
v_gene: TRBV15
abundance: -
d_gene: TRBD1
CDR3aa: CATSRGTGGYEQYF
CDR3nt: TGTGCCACCAGCAGGGGGACAGGGGGCTACGAGCAGTACTTC

j_gene: TRBJ2-1
v_gene: TRBV7-2
abundance: once
d_gene: -
CDR3aa: CASSLARLEQFF
CDR3nt: TGTGCCAGCAGCCTAGCTCGCCTAGAGCAGTTCTTC

j_gene: TRBJ2-7
v_gene: TRBV11-2
abundance: -
d_gene: TRBD2
CDR3aa: CASSPSGSSHEQYF
CDR3nt: TGTGCCAGCAGTCCGAGCGGGAGTTCCCACGAGCAGTACTTC

j_gene: TRBJ1-1
v_gene: TRBV10-1
abundance: -
d_gene: -
CDR3aa: CASSNPGEGTEAFF
CDR3nt: TGCGCCAGCAGTAACCCAGGGGAAGGGACTGAAGCTTTCTTT

j_gene: TRBJ2-7
v_gene: TRBV28
abundance: few
d_gene: -
CDR3aa: CASSRGSYEQYF
CDR3nt: TGTGCCAGCAGTCGGGGGAGTTACGAGCAGTACTTC

j_gene: TRBJ1-2
v_gene: TRBV5-6
abundance: -
d_gene: -
CDR3aa: CASSSIQVPLYGYTF
CDR3nt: TGTGCCAGCAGCTCCATACAGGTTCCCCTCTATGGCTACACCTTC

j_gene: TRBJ1-2
v_gene: TRBV14
abundance: few
d_gene: TRBD1
CDR3aa: CASSQTVRTGEYGYTF
CDR3nt: TGTGCCAGCAGCCAAACGGTACGGACAGGGGAGTATGGCTACACCTTC

j_gene: TRBJ2-7
v_gene: TRBV6-1
abundance: -
d_gene: TRBD2
CDR3aa: CASSERREGSYEQYF
CDR3nt: TGTGCCAGCAGTGAACGGCGGGAGGGCTCCTACGAGCAGTACTTC

j_gene: TRBJ1-2
v_gene: TRBV9
abundance: -
d_gene: -
CDR3aa: CASEESTYGYTF
CDR3nt: TGTGCCAGCGAGGAATCTACCTATGGCTACACCTTC

j_gene: TRBJ2-3
v_gene: TRBV5-6
abundance: -
d_gene: TRBD2
CDR3aa: CASSLVTRETDTQYF
CDR3nt: TGTGCCAGCAGCTTGGTTACGCGGGAGACAGATACGCAGTATTTT

j_gene: TRBJ1-4
v_gene: TRBV5-8
abundance: -
d_gene: -
CDR3aa: CASSLARTGDATNEKLFF
CDR3nt: TGTGCCAGCAGCTTGGCCAGAACAGGAGATGCAACTAATGAAAAACTGTTTTTT

j_gene: TRBJ2-7
v_gene: TRBV5-1
abundance: -
d_gene: TRBD2
CDR3aa: CASKPSSGGSLAEQYF
CDR3nt: TGCGCCAGCAAGCCCTCTAGCGGGGGCTCTTTGGCCGAGCAGTACTTC